This T cell receptor (beta chain) was obtained from a study of CD8 T cells in ankylosing spondylitis. Study-level points and caveats: Disease-linked clones were reportedly significantly enriched in matched ankylosing spondylitis synovial fluid. A motif of seven or eight highly homologous TCR beta variants was seen as apparently characteristic of ankylosing spondylitis blood.

Remarks on this clonotype: Its specificity is unknown.

The CDR3 totals 15 residues. The germline CDR1 and CDR2 sequences are LNHNV and YYDKDF (reference sequence). V lost 4 bases, J lost 8 bases, and 5 bases stayed unmatched. Each CDR3 protein gets one entry after TCRdb re-called the 5' RACE reads with MiXCR. The sample contains about 160,000 distinct CDR3 sequences, approximately 20% of which appear only once. The sequence derives from a male donor with ankylosing spondylitis or in good health (not recorded which). The sequenced sample consisted of blood, either unsorted or a sorted T cell fraction (not recorded which). The chain has TRBV15 and TRBJ2-1, with TRBD2 matching 13 bases. CDR3 in amino acids: CATSTWTSGSYEQFF. The CDR3 DNA reads as TGTGCCACCAGCACATGGACTAGCGGGAGCTATGAGCAGTTCTTC.